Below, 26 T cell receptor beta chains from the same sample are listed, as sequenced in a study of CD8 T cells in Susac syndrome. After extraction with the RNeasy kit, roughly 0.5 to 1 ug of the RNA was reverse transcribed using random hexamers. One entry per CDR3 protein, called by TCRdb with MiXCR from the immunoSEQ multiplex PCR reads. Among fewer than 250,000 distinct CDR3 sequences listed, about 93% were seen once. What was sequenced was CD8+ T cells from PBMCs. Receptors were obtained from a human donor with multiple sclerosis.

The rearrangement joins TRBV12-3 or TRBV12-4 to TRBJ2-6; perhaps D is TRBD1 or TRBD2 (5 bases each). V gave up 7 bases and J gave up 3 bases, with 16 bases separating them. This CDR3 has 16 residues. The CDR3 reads CASTSRWDGGANVLTF. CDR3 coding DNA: TGTGCCAGCACCTCGAGGTGGGACGGTGGGGCCAACGTCCTGACTTTC.

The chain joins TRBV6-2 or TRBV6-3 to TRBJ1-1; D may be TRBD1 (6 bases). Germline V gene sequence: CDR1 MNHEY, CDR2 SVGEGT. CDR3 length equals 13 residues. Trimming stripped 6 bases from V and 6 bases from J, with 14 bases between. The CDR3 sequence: CASSQGEGAEAFF. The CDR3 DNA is TGTGCCAGCAGCCAAGGTGAGGGGGCTGAAGCTTTCTTT.

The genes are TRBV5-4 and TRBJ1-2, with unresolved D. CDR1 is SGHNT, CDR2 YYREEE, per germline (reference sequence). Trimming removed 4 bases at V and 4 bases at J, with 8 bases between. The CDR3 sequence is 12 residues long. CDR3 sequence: CASSRGSYGYTF. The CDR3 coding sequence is TGTGCCAGCAGCCGAGGGTCCTATGGCTACACCTTC.

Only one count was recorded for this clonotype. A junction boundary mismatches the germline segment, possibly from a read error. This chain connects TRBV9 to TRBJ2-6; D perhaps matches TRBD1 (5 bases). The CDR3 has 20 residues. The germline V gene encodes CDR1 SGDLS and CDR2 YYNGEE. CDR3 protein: CASSDFLRAQQLSGANILTF. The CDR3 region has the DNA TGTGCCAGCAGCGATTTCCTAAGGGCGCAGCAACTCTCTGGGGCCAACATCCTGACTTTC.

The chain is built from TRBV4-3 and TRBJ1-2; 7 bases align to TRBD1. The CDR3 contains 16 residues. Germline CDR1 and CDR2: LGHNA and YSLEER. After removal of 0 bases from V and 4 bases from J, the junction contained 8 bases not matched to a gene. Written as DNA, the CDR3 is TGCGCCAGCAGCCAAGATCACCCGCCAGGGGGCTATGGCTACACCTTC. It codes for CASSQDHPPGGYGYTF.

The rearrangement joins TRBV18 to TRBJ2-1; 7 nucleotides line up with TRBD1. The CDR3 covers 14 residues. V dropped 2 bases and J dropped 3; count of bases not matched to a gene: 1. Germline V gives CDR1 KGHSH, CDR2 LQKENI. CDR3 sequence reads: CASSPGTVYNEQFF. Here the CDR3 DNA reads TGTGCCAGCTCACCAGGGACAGTCTACAATGAGCAGTTCTTC.

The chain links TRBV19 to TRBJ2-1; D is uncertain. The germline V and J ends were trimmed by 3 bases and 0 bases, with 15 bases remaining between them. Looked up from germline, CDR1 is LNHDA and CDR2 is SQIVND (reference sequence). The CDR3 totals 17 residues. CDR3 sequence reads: CASSMGIQLSSYNEQFF. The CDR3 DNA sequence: TGTGCCAGTAGTATGGGGATACAACTAAGCTCCTACAATGAGCAGTTCTTC.

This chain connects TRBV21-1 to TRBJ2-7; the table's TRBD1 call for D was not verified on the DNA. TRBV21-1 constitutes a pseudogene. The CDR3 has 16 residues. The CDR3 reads CASSKGERGRPYEQYF. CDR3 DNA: TGTGCCAGCAGCAAAGGTGAAAGGGGCAGGCCATACGAGCAGTACTTC.

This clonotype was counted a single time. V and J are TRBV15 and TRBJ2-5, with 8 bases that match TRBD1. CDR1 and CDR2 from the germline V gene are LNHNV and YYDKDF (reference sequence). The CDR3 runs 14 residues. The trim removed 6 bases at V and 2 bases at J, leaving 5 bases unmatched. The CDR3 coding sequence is TGTGCCACCAGGCCCGGGACAGGACAAGAGACCCAGTACTTC. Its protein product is CATRPGTGQETQYF. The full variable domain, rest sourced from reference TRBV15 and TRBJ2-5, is DAMVIQNPRYQVTQFGKPVTLSCSQTLNHNVMYWYQQKSSQAPKLLFHYYDKDFNNEADTPDNFQSRRPNTSFCFLDIRSPGLGDTAMYLCATRPGTGQETQYFGPGTRLLVL.

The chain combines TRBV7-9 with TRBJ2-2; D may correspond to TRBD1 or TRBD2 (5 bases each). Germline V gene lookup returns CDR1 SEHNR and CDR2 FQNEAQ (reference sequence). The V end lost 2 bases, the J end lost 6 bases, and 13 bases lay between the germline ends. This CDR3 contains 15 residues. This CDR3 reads CASSLRSRDAGELFF. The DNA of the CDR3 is TGTGCCAGCAGCTTAAGATCCAGGGACGCCGGGGAGCTGTTTTTT. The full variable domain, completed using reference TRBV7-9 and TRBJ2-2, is DTGVSQNPRHKITKRGQNVTFRCDPISEHNRLYWYRQTLGQGPEFLTYFQNEAQLEKSRLLSDRFSAERPKGSFSTLEIQRTEQGDSAMYLCASSLRSRDAGELFFGEGSRLTVL.

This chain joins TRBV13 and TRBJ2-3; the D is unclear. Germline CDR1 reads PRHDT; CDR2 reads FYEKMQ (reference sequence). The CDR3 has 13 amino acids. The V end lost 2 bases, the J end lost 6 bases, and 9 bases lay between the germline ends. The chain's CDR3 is CASSLSSSDTQYF. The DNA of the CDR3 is TGTGCCAGCAGCTTAAGTTCCTCGGATACGCAGTATTTT.

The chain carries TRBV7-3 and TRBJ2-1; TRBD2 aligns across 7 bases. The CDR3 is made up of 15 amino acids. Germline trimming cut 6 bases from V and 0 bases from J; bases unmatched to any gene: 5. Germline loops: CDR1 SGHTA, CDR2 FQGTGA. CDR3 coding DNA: TGTGCCAGCAGTGCCGGCGGGAGCTCCTACAATGAGCAGTTCTTC. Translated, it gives CASSAGGSSYNEQFF.

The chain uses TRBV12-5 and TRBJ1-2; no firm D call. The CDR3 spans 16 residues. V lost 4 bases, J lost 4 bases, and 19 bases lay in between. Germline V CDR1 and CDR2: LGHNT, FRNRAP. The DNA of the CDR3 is TGTGCTAGTGGTTCGGTTATTTCGTTCTCCCTCTATGGCTACACCTTC. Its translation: CASGSVISFSLYGYTF.

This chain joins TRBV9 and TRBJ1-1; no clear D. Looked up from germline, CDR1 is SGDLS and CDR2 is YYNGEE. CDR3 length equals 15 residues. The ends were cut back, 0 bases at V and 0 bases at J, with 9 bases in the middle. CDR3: CASSVEEGLNTEAFF. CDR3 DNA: TGTGCCAGCAGCGTAGAAGAGGGTTTGAACACTGAAGCTTTCTTT.

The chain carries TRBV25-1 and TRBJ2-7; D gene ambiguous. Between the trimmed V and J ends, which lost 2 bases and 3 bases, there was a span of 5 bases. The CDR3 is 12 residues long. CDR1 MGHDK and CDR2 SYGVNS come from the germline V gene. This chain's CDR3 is CASSEGLYEQYF. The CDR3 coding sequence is TGTGCCAGCAGTGAAGGTCTCTACGAGCAGTACTTC.

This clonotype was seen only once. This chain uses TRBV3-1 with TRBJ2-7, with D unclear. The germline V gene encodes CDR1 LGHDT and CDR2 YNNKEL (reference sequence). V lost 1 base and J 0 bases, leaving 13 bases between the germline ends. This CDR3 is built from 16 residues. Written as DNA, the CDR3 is TGTGCCAGCAGCCAAGCGTCGGGCAGAGACTCCTACGAGCAGTACTTC. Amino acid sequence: CASSQASGRDSYEQYF.

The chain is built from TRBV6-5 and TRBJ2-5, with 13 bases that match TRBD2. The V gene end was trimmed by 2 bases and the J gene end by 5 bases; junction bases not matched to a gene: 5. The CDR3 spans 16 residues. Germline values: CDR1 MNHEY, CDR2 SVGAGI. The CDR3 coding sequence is TGTGCCAGCAGTTACACTAGCGGGGGGGCAGGGGAGACCCAGTACTTC. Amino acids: CASSYTSGGAGETQYF.

CDR3 DNA sequence: TGTGCCAGCAGCCCGCAGGACGGTGGGGTAGTGGGCCAGTACTTC. This codes for CASSPQDGGVVGQYF. The chain uses TRBV5-4 and TRBJ2-5; D gene uncertain. Germline loops: CDR1 SGHNT, CDR2 YYREEE (reference sequence). The CDR3 is 15 residues long. V lost 4 bases to trimming and J lost 10 bases, with 23 bases between them.

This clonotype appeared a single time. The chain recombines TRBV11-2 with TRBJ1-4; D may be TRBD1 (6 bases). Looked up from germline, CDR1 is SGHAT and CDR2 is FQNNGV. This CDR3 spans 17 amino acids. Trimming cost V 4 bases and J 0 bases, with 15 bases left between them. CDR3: CASSSPGGPATNEKLFF. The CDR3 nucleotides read TGTGCCAGCAGCTCCCCCGGGGGGCCTGCAACTAATGAAAAACTGTTTTTT.

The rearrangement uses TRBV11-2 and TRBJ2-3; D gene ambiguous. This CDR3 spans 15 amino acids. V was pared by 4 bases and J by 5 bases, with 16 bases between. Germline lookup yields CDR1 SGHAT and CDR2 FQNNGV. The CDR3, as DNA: TGTGCCAGCAGCTCCGGAGAAAGGGTGGGAGATACGCAGTATTTT. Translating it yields CASSSGERVGDTQYF.

CDR3 sequence reads: CASSMGTANTEAFF. In DNA form, the CDR3 reads TGTGCCAGTTCTATGGGGACAGCGAACACTGAAGCTTTCTTT. The chain combines TRBV27 with TRBJ1-1; 7 bases map to TRBD1. Germline values: CDR1 MNHEY, CDR2 SMNVEV (reference sequence). The CDR3 runs to 14 residues. The V and J ends lost 9 bases and 1 base, in that order; junction bases with no gene match: 8.

CDR3 sequence (DNA): TGCAGCGTTGAAGATCCGAATTTAGGAGGGTACAATGAGCAGTTCTTC. Translated, it gives CSVEDPNLGGYNEQFF. J is TRBJ2-1 and V is TRBV29-1; a weak D match, TRBD2 (6 bases). Per the germline V gene, CDR1 is SQVTM and CDR2 is ANQGSEA. This CDR3 has 16 amino acids. V lost 0 bases and J lost 4, with 16 bases in between.

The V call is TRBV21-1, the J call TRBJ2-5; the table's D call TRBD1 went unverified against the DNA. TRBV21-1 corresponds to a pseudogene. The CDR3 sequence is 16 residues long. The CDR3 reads CASSKGSDRGQETQYF. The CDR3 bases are TGTGCCAGCAGCAAAGGGTCCGACAGGGGCCAAGAGACCCAGTACTTC.

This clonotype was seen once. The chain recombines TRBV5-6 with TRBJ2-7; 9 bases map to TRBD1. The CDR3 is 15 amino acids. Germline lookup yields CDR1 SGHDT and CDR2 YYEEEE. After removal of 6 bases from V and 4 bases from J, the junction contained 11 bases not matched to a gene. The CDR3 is CASTGGLGQGYEQYF. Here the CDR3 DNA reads TGTGCCAGCACCGGAGGACTGGGACAGGGTTACGAGCAGTACTTC.

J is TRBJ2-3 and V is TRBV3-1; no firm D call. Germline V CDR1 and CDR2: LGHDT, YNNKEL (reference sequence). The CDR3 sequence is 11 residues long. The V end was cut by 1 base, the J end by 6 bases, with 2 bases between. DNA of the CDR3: TGTGCCAGCAGCCAAGTCGATACGCAGTATTTT. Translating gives CASSQVDTQYF.

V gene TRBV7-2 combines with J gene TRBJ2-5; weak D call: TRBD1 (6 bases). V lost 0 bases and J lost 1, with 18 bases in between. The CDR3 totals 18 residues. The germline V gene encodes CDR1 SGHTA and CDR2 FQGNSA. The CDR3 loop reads CASSLAGRGWIGQETQYF. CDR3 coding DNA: TGTGCCAGCAGCTTAGCCGGCAGGGGATGGATAGGCCAAGAGACCCAGTACTTC.